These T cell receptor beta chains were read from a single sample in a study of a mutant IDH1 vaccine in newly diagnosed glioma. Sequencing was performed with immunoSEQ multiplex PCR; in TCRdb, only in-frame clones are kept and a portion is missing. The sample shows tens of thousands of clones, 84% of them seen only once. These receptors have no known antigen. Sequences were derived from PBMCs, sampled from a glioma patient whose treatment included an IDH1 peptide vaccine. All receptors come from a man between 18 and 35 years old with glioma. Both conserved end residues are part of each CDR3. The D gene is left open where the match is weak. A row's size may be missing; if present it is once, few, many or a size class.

TGTGCCAGCAGGCAAATGACAGGAGATAGCACAGATACGCAGTATTTT,CASRQMTGDSTDTQYF,TRBJ2-3,TRBV27,NA,NA,16
TGTGCCAGCAGCTCGGAGGCCGGGACTATCACCTACGAGCAGTACTTC,CASSSEAGTITYEQYF,TRBJ2-7,TRBV5-5,TRBD2,NA,16
TGTGCCAGCAGCTTAGGGGGAGGTGAGCAGTTCTTC,CASSLGGGEQFF,TRBJ2-1,TRBV7-9,NA,NA,12
TGTGCCAGCACCCGCAGACTAGCGGGAGTGGGGGAGCAGTACTTC,CASTRRLAGVGEQYF,TRBJ2-7,TRBV6-5,TRBD2,NA,15
TGTGCCAGCAGTTACGACAGGGTATCGGATACGCAGTATTTT,CASSYDRVSDTQYF,TRBJ2-3,TRBV6-6,TRBD1,NA,14
TGTGCTAGTGCCCTGCGTCTAGCGGGGTCCCGGGTCGGGAATGAGCAGTTCTTC,CASALRLAGSRVGNEQFF,TRBJ2-1,TRBV12-5,TRBD2,NA,18
TGTGCCAGCAGACTTACAGGAATTTTGGGCTACGAGCAGTACTTC,CASRLTGILGYEQYF,TRBJ2-7,TRBV27,NA,once,15
TGTGCCAGCAGGGAGGTATCGAGCGGGGGATTCTACAATGAGCAGTTCTTC,CASREVSSGGFYNEQFF,TRBJ2-1,TRBV13,TRBD2,once,17
TGTGCCAGCAGCTTAGGTCCAGATCAGCCCCAGCATTTT,CASSLGPDQPQHF,TRBJ1-5,TRBV7-2,NA,NA,13
TGTGCCAGCAGCTTAAAGGCAGGGCTGCCCTCTGGGGCCAACGTCCTGACTTTC,CASSLKAGLPSGANVLTF,TRBJ2-6,TRBV7-8,NA,NA,18
TGTGCCAGCACCATTGCACTGAGCTCGAACACTGAAGCTTTCTTT,CASTIALSSNTEAFF,TRBJ1-1,TRBV7-9,NA,few,15
TGTGCCAGTAGGCGGGACAGGCCCAATCAGCCCCAGCATTTT,CASRRDRPNQPQHF,TRBJ1-5,TRBV19,TRBD1,NA,14
TGTGCCTGGAGTCCCCCCTCCTTGAAGCAGTACTTC,CAWSPPSLKQYF,TRBJ2-7,TRBV30,NA,NA,12
TGTGCCAGCAGTTACTTCCAGGGAAGCACAGATACGCAGTATTTT,CASSYFQGSTDTQYF,TRBJ2-3,TRBV6-5,NA,NA,15
TGTGCCAGCAGCCCCCTCCAGGGACATCAGCCCCAGCATTTT,CASSPLQGHQPQHF,TRBJ1-5,TRBV7-2,NA,few,14
TGTGCCAGTAGTTTGGGACTAGCGGGGGTTGAGCAGTACTTC,CASSLGLAGVEQYF,TRBJ2-7,TRBV19,TRBD2,NA,14
TGTGCCAGCTCACCACTTGGAGGGCACCTAGACCGAAACACCATATATTTT,CASSPLGGHLDRNTIYF,TRBJ1-3,TRBV18,NA,NA,17
TGTGCCAGCTCATCAGAGTCCCGGGGAAAGCTCGAGCAGTACTTC,CASSSESRGKLEQYF,TRBJ2-7,TRBV18,NA,NA,15
TGTGCCAGCAGTTACTCCCCTGACAGCCGCAATCAGCCCCAGCATTTT,CASSYSPDSRNQPQHF,TRBJ1-5,TRBV6-5,NA,medium-sized,16
TGTGCCAGCAGTTACACGACTAGCGGCGAGCAGTACTTC,CASSYTTSGEQYF,TRBJ2-7,TRBV6-5,TRBD2,NA,13
TGTGCCAGTAGTATATGGGGCTCTGGGGCCAACGTCCTGACTTTC,CASSIWGSGANVLTF,TRBJ2-6,TRBV19,NA,NA,15
TGTGCCAGTAGTTTAGGAGGGAGAGCTTTCTTT,CASSLGGRAFF,TRBJ1-1,TRBV19,NA,NA,11
TGTGCCAGCAGCTTGGGGTCTGGAACTAGCACAGATACGCAGTATTTT,CASSLGSGTSTDTQYF,TRBJ2-3,TRBV5-8,NA,NA,16
TGTGCCAGCAGTGAAGCGGGGGATCTGGGCTATGGCTACACCTTC,CASSEAGDLGYGYTF,TRBJ1-2,TRBV2,NA,NA,15
TGTGCCAGCAGTTTCCTAGCGGGAGGGGCTGAGCAGTTCTTC,CASSFLAGGAEQFF,TRBJ2-1,TRBV6-4,TRBD2,NA,14
TGTGCCAGCAGCGGTACTAACTATGGCTACACCTTC,CASSGTNYGYTF,TRBJ1-2,TRBV9,NA,NA,12
TGTGCCAGCAGCTTTTCAACGGACAGAAATCAGCCCCAGCATTTT,CASSFSTDRNQPQHF,TRBJ1-5,TRBV7-9,NA,NA,15
TGTGCCAGCAGCTCCTGGGGTGGGACAGGGTCCTACGAGCAGTACTTC,CASSSWGGTGSYEQYF,TRBJ2-7,TRBV7-2,TRBD1,NA,16
TGTGCCAGTAGTGTCGACAGGGGGCTGGAAGAGCAGTACTTC,CASSVDRGLEEQYF,TRBJ2-7,TRBV19,TRBD1,NA,14
TGTGCCAGCAGTTACCACATGAACACTGAAGCTTTCTTT,CASSYHMNTEAFF,TRBJ1-1,TRBV6-5,NA,NA,13
TGTGCCAGCAGTGCGGACAGGGGGTCCCACTTGAACACTGAAGCTTTCTTT,CASSADRGSHLNTEAFF,TRBJ1-1,TRBV6-1,TRBD1,few,17
TGTGCCAGCAGTGAGGGGGGGACCCAGCATTTT,CASSEGGTQHF,TRBJ1-5,TRBV6-1,NA,NA,11
TGCGCCAGCAGCCAAGGGGTCCCGGGGGCCACCGGGGAGCTGTTTTTT,CASSQGVPGATGELFF,TRBJ2-2,TRBV4-3,NA,NA,16
TGTGCCAGCAGCGCAATGGGCGTCACTGAAGCTTTCTTT,CASSAMGVTEAFF,TRBJ1-1,TRBV9,NA,few,13
TGTGCCAGCAGCCTTCTCCACCGGGGGCTAGCGGGAAGTTACGAGCAGTACTTC,CASSLLHRGLAGSYEQYF,TRBJ2-7,TRBV7-2,TRBD2,NA,18
TGTGCCAGCAGCTTGGGGGGTCAGGGCTGGATGGGGTTT,CASSLGGQGWMGF,TRBJ1-1,TRBV7-8,NA,once,13
TGTGCCATCACCCCGGGCTCCGAAGCGTCCTACGAGCAGTACTTC,CAITPGSEASYEQYF,TRBJ2-7,TRBV10-3,NA,NA,15
TGCGCCAGCAGCCAAGGCCTAAGCTCCTATGGCTACACCTTC,CASSQGLSSYGYTF,TRBJ1-2,TRBV4-3,NA,NA,14
TGTGCCAGCAGCTTTGGGGGGGCCACAGATACGCAGTATTTT,CASSFGGATDTQYF,TRBJ2-3,TRBV7-6,NA,NA,14
TGCGCCAGCAGCTTTCAGCCGCTAGCGGCTAGCACAGATACGCAGTATTTT,CASSFQPLAASTDTQYF,TRBJ2-3,TRBV5-1,TRBD2,NA,17
TGTGCCAGCAGCTTAGGCTGGTCCGGGAAGCCCTACGAGCAGTACTTC,CASSLGWSGKPYEQYF,TRBJ2-7,TRBV7-2,NA,NA,16
TGTGCCAGCAGCCAAGAACGGTTCCAGCGGGGGAAATACAATGAGCAGTTCTTC,CASSQERFQRGKYNEQFF,TRBJ2-1,TRBV14,TRBD2,NA,18
TGTGCCAGCGGGCTTGGGACAGGGACTGGCACTGAAGCTTTCTTT,CASGLGTGTGTEAFF,TRBJ1-1,TRBV14,TRBD1,NA,15
TGTGCCAGCAGCCAAGAATTACAGGGCTACACTGAAGCTTTCTTT,CASSQELQGYTEAFF,TRBJ1-1,TRBV4-2,NA,NA,15
TGCGCCAGCAGCCCCTCAGGAGGGGGACAATACTTTCTTGGCTATGGCTACACCTTC,CASSPSGGGQYFLGYGYTF,TRBJ1-2,TRBV4-3,NA,NA,19
TGTGCCAGCAGCTTGGGACAGGGGATCTCCTACGAGCAGTACTTC,CASSLGQGISYEQYF,TRBJ2-7,TRBV5-6,TRBD1,once,15
TGTGCCATCAGTGCAGTCGCCCCAGACAGGAGCTCCTACGAGCAGTACTTC,CAISAVAPDRSSYEQYF,TRBJ2-7,TRBV10-3,NA,NA,17
TGTGCCAGCAGCCACCTGGACAGGGTCATCGATACGCAGTATTTT,CASSHLDRVIDTQYF,TRBJ2-3,TRBV14,TRBD1,NA,15
TGTGCCAGCAGCGTATACTTATATCCCGGGACAGGCCCTGGATCACCCCTCCACTTT,CASSVYLYPGTGPGSPLHF,TRBJ1-6,TRBV7-2,TRBD1,NA,19
TGTGCCAGCAGTACCGTTAGGGAGGGGGCGGAAAAACTGTTTTTT,CASSTVREGAEKLFF,TRBJ1-4,TRBV28,TRBD1,NA,15
TGCGCCAGCAGCTCCTGGACAGGGCCCAACGAAAAGTACTTC,CASSSWTGPNEKYF,TRBJ2-7,TRBV5-1,TRBD1,once,14
TGTGCCACCAGCAGGGGGTGGAACACTGAAGCTTTCTTT,CATSRGWNTEAFF,TRBJ1-1,TRBV15,NA,NA,13
TGTGCCAGCAGCAGGGACAGGTCTAACTATGGCTACACCTTC,CASSRDRSNYGYTF,TRBJ1-2,TRBV6-1,TRBD1,NA,14
TGTGCCATCAGAGGACAGGGGACCTACGAGCAGTACTTC,CAIRGQGTYEQYF,TRBJ2-7,TRBV10-3,TRBD1,NA,13
TGTGCCAGCAGCTTCGGGACAGGAAGAGGGGGCTACACCTTC,CASSFGTGRGGYTF,TRBJ1-2,TRBV5-4,TRBD1,NA,14
TGCGCCAGCAGCTTGGAGAATCGAGGGGGCACTGAAGCTTTCTTT,CASSLENRGGTEAFF,TRBJ1-1,TRBV5-1,NA,NA,15